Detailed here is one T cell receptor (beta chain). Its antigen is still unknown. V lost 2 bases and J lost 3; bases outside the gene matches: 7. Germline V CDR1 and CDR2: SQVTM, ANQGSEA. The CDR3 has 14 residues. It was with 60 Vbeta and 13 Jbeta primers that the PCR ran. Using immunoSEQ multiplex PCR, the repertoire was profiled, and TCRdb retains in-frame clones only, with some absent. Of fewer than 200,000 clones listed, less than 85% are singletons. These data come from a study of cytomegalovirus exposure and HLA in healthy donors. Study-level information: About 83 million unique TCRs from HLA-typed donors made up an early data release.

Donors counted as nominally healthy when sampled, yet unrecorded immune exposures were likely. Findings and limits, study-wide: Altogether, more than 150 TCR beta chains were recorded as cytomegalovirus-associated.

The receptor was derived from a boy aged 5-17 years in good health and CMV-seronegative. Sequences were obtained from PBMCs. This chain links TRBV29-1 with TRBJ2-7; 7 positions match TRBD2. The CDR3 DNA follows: TGCAGCGTTGAAACGAGCGGGGTCTACTACGAGCAGTACTTC. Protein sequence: CSVETSGVYYEQYF.